This note documents a single TCR beta chain sequence. Its binding antigen is unknown. The record has no base qualities; no much larger clone is one base away. The reads were generated on an Illumina NovaSeq 6000. TCRalpha and TCRbeta cDNA libraries were constructed by 5'RACE with constant-segment primers, with sample barcodes and unique molecular identifiers being introduced. Trizol reagent was used to extract RNA from every sample. Library amplification was performed in two PCR steps, and a second sample barcode and Illumina TruSeq adapters were introduced in the second step. Libraries were sequenced on an Illumina NovaSeq with 2 x 150 bp paired-end reads. The original methods were these. Reads were demultiplexed and collapsed into UMI-guided consensus sequences with migec v1.2.7. Using mixcr v2.1.11, UMI consensuses were aligned to TRA and TRB V and J templates and then assembled into clonotypes. Expanded or contracted clonotypes were those called significant by both edgeR and NoisET, with noise models trained on biological replicates. For edgeR calls, the thresholds were a false discovery rate-adjusted p below 0.01 and a log2 fold-change of 1. As an exploratory analysis of dynamics, PCA with hierarchical clustering was applied to max-normalized trajectories of the 1000 most abundant clonotypes. Separately sequenced CD4+ and CD8+ repertoires were used to assign a CD4 or CD8 phenotype to each responding clone. Clones were called with MiXCR by TCRdb after fastp trimmed the public reads at Q25, and only in-frame beta chains were retained. CDR3 protein duplicates are merged, each entry listing the most common genes and DNA. The V and J calls shown here were made by TCRdb, not taken from the authors' results. The table for this sample lists 560,000 or so distinct CDR3 sequences; 17% of them were counted only once. The ten largest clones represent just over 8% of the sample.

From a lookup of the germline V gene, CDR1 and CDR2 are SGHVS and FNYEAQ. Germline trimming amounts to 5 bases on V and 3 bases on J, with 10 as the count of junction bases outside the gene matches. From its cysteine to its phenylalanine, the CDR3 spans 15 amino acids. The read is trimmed to its CDR3 DNA, 45 bases read in frame from base 1. These data originate in a study of T-cell memory formation after mild COVID-19 (dated by TCRdb to about 2021). As for the study more broadly: TCR sequence clusters from the two donors were largely donor specific. Longitudinal TCRalpha and TCRbeta repertoire sequencing tracked T-cell clones expanding and contracting after mild COVID-19 in two donors. The cohort comprised two young, previously healthy adult volunteers, one female and one male. Here is what the overall study found, with its caveats: Only a couple of mild cases were covered in the study, and larger cohorts including severe cases with pre-infection samples were considered necessary. Balanced CD4/CD8 phenotypes were observed for clones contracting from day 15 to 85, whereas a bias towards CD4+ was observed for a second wave of clones expanding from day 15 to 37. SARS-CoV-2 specificity was not confirmed for the second-wave clones peaking on day 37. Some responding clones were found in pre-infection memory, which suggests that pre-existing cross-reactive memory T cells took part in the SARS-CoV-2 response. Contracting CD4+ clones appeared mostly in the CM and EM memory subsets, whereas CD8+ clones were enriched in EMRA.

PBMCs were isolated by Ficoll-Paque density gradient centrifugation. The sequencing sample was made of PBMCs or a T cell subset sorted from them (not recorded which). The chain joins TRBV7-6 to TRBJ2-7, with TRBD1 matching 7 junction bases. The TCR was taken from an adult woman who had mild COVID-19 (a few samples of this study predate the infection). The sample titles of this study are shuffled in the database, so cell type and time point are left out; the donor was told from shared clones. The DNA sequence is as follows: TGTGCCAGCAGCCAGGGGGAGCGCTACGTCTACGAGCAGTACTTC. The encoded protein is CASSQGERYVYEQYF.